The 31 T cell receptor beta chains in this list originate from one sample, sequenced in a study of radiotherapy plus CTLA-4 blockade in lung cancer. Only in-frame clones appear in the TCRdb table, and some are missing; sequencing was by immunoSEQ multiplex PCR. This sample has 30,000 to 35,000 clones, with around 73% found just once. Here the sequenced sample was peripheral blood, taken from a patient treated with radiotherapy plus ipilimumab. All receptors derive from a human donor with non-small cell lung cancer who had stable disease on radiotherapy plus ipilimumab.

The chain recombines TRBV27 with TRBJ1-1; maybe TRBD1 (5 bases). The germline V gene encodes CDR1 MNHEY and CDR2 SMNVEV (reference sequence). With 1 base removed from V and 3 bases from J, the gap between germline ends came to 9 bases. This CDR3 is 14 amino acids long. CDR3 bases: TGTGCCAGCAGTTTATTCGGCAGGGACACTGAAGCTTTCTTT. This codes for CASSLFGRDTEAFF.

The rearrangement joins TRBV6-5 to TRBJ1-4, with 9 bases identical to TRBD1. V shed 6 bases and J 7 bases; nucleotides not matched to a gene: 6. The CDR3 consists of 14 residues. Germline V gene lookup returns CDR1 MNHEY and CDR2 SVGAGI. CDR3 DNA: TGTGCCAGCAGAGGACAGGGGCTCACTGAAAAACTGTTTTTT. Translating it yields CASRGQGLTEKLFF.

This clone was seen once. The genes are TRBV7-2 and TRBJ1-5, with TRBD1 matching 11 bases. CDR1 SGHTA and CDR2 FQGNSA come from the germline V gene. V lost 1 base, J lost 5 bases, and 4 bases stayed unmatched. The CDR3 is made up of 16 amino acids. The CDR3 coding sequence is TGTGCCAGCAGCTTAGTATTGGGACAGGGGGATCAGCCCCAGCATTTT. It codes for CASSLVLGQGDQPQHF. The variable domain in full, completed from reference TRBV7-2 and TRBJ1-5, reads GAGVSQSPSNKVTEKGKDVELRCDPISGHTALYWYRQSLGQGLEFLIYFQGNSAPDKSGLPSDRFSAERTGGSVSTLTIQRTQQEDSAVYLCASSLVLGQGDQPQHFGDGTRLSIL.

This sequence joins TRBV5-5 and TRBJ1-2; D uncertain. The CDR3 is 16 amino acids. Germline-derived CDR1 and CDR2 are SGHKS and YYEKEE (reference sequence). Trimming shortened V by 0 bases and J by 0 bases, and 12 bases separated the two germline ends. The CDR3 nucleotides read TGTGCCAGCAGCTTGGTTGCGGGCGAGGCTAACTATGGCTACACCTTC. It specifies CASSLVAGEANYGYTF.

V is TRBV4-1 and J is TRBJ1-3; D unclear. This CDR3 contains 17 residues. Germline lookup yields CDR1 MGHRA and CDR2 YSYEKL. With 0 bases removed from V and 4 bases from J, the gap between germline ends came to 16 bases. In nucleotides, the CDR3 is TGCGCCAGCAGCCAAGATGTGCCGGGGATTATCGGAAACACCATATATTTT. Amino acid sequence: CASSQDVPGIIGNTIYF.

The chain recombines TRBV6-6 with TRBJ1-5; D may be TRBD1 (6 bases). The V and J ends lost 6 bases and 4 bases respectively, with 13 bases between them. The CDR3 sequence is 14 residues long. The germline CDR1 and CDR2 sequences are MNHNY and SVGAGI (reference sequence). The CDR3 coding sequence is TGTGCCAGCAGGCCCGGGACACGGAATCAGCCCCAGCATTTT. Protein product: CASRPGTRNQPQHF.

This clone was found a few times. The rearrangement uses TRBV6-1 and TRBJ2-7; D is possibly TRBD1 (6 bases). This CDR3 has 10 residues. Germline V gives CDR1 MNHNS, CDR2 SASEGT. The CDR3 loop is CASRGAELKV. The CDR3 nucleotides are TGTGCCAGCAGGGGGGCAGAGCTCAAGGTC.

This chain connects TRBV28 to TRBJ1-2; 7 positions match TRBD1. CDR3 size: 15 residues. V gave up 6 bases and J gave up 3 bases; unmatched junction bases: 10. Germline V gene data show CDR1 as MDHEN and CDR2 as SYDVKM. The CDR3 here is CASSSGTDLYYGYTF. The CDR3 bases are TGTGCCAGCAGCTCCGGGACAGACCTATACTATGGCTACACCTTC.

This clone was seen only a few times. The chain joins TRBV23-1 to TRBJ2-7; TRBD1 aligns across 7 bases. TRBV23-1 is an ORF for which the function is uncertain. V was clipped by 4 bases and J by 4 bases; unmatched bases: 4. The CDR3 is 13 amino acids. DNA of the CDR3: TGCGCCAGCAGTCGGAACAGGGGTTACGAGCAGTACTTC. This codes for CASSRNRGYEQYF.

The chain joins TRBV6-5 to TRBJ2-3; 8 bases are shared with TRBD2. Trimming took 4 bases from V and 2 from J; bases not matched to a gene: 5. This CDR3 has 15 residues. Germline loops: CDR1 MNHEY, CDR2 SVGAGI. The CDR3 nucleotides read TGTGCCAGCAGTTTCGGGGGGGCCCTCACAGATACGCAGTATTTT. Translation gives CASSFGGALTDTQYF.

This clone has a handful of counts. This rearrangement joins TRBV5-1 to TRBJ1-3; maybe TRBD1 (6 bases). This CDR3 spans 14 amino acids. V was clipped by 0 bases and J by 4 bases, with 8 bases between them. Germline CDR1 is SGHRS and CDR2 is YFSETQ. CDR3 DNA sequence: TGCGCCAGCAGCTTGGCAGGGGACGGAAACACCATATATTTT. This encodes CASSLAGDGNTIYF.

J is TRBJ1-1 and V is TRBV6-9, with 9 bases that match TRBD1. The CDR3 contains 16 residues. Germline assignment: CDR1 MNHGY and CDR2 SVAAGI. V trimming: 0 bases; J trimming: 4 bases; junction bases outside the gene matches: 6. The DNA of the CDR3 is TGTGCCAGCAGTTATTCGGGACAGGGAACGGCCACTGAAGCTTTCTTT. It codes for CASSYSGQGTATEAFF.

The J gene is TRBJ2-2, the V gene TRBV23-1; D is unresolved. TRBV23-1 falls under the ORF class, with uncertain function. Trimming removed 11 bases at V and 0 bases at J, with 13 bases between. This CDR3 is built from 14 residues. For the CDR3, the DNA is TGCGCCGTCCCGGCGTGGTCGAACACCGGGGAGCTGTTTTTT. This encodes CAVPAWSNTGELFF.

This clone was counted between two and nine times. This sequence joins TRBV4-2 and TRBJ1-4, with 9 bases lining up with TRBD1. V was pared by 3 bases and J by 7 bases, with 9 bases of the junction left unmatched. This CDR3 spans 16 amino acids. Germline V gives CDR1 LGHNA, CDR2 YNFKEQ. The CDR3 here is CASSQLGTGRIEKLFF. CDR3 in DNA: TGTGCCAGCAGCCAGCTAGGGACAGGGAGGATTGAAAAACTGTTTTTT.

The chain carries TRBV29-1 and TRBJ2-2, with 7 positions matching TRBD1. CDR1 is SQVTM, CDR2 ANQGSEA, per germline. V was pared by 6 bases and J by 5 bases, with 12 bases of the junction left unmatched. CDR3 length: 15 amino acids. CDR3 coding DNA: TGCAGCGTGGCCGACAGGGTCGATCGAACCGGGGAGCTGTTTTTT. The encoded protein is CSVADRVDRTGELFF.

In its sample, this clone was seen once. The chain employs TRBV9 and TRBJ2-2; TRBD2 might be the D (5 bases). The CDR3 covers 16 residues. The germline V gene has CDR1 SGDLS and CDR2 YYNGEE. The V and J ends lost 2 bases and 0 bases respectively, with 11 bases between them. Here the CDR3 reads CASSVREDTNTGELFF. DNA for the CDR3: TGTGCCAGCAGCGTCCGGGAAGACACGAACACCGGGGAGCTGTTTTTT.

The V call is TRBV6-4, the J call TRBJ1-2; D not certain. Between the trimmed V and J ends, which lost 2 bases and 4 bases, there was a span of 2 bases. The CDR3 runs to 11 residues. Germline CDR1 is MRHNA and CDR2 is SNTAGT. CDR3 protein: CASSDRYGYTF. CDR3 bases: TGTGCCAGCAGTGACCGCTATGGCTACACCTTC.

This chain connects TRBV5-1 to TRBJ2-2; D gene uncertain. V lost 1 base to trimming and J lost 3 bases, with 7 bases between them. The CDR3 length is 14 residues. CDR1 SGHRS and CDR2 YFSETQ come from the germline V gene. This chain's CDR3 is CASSLLTDTGELFF. The CDR3 nucleotides are TGCGCCAGCAGCTTGTTAACCGACACCGGGGAGCTGTTTTTT.

The gene calls are TRBV15 and TRBJ1-5, with 8 positions matching TRBD1. Germline assignment: CDR1 LNHNV and CDR2 YYDKDF (reference sequence). The junction had 3 bases not matched to a gene; V was cut back by 3 bases and J by 2 bases. The CDR3 is made up of 15 amino acids. The CDR3 region is CATSRGTGGNQPQHF. The DNA of the CDR3 is TGTGCCACCAGCAGGGGGACAGGCGGCAATCAGCCCCAGCATTTT. Using reference TRBV15 and TRBJ1-5 for the parts outside the CDR3, the full variable domain is DAMVIQNPRYQVTQFGKPVTLSCSQTLNHNVMYWYQQKSSQAPKLLFHYYDKDFNNEADTPDNFQSRRPNTSFCFLDIRSPGLGDTAMYLCATSRGTGGNQPQHFGDGTRLSIL.

The CDR3: CASGLKIDGELFF. The CDR3, as DNA: TGTGCTAGTGGTTTGAAAATTGACGGGGAGCTGTTTTTT. The chain links TRBV12-5 to TRBJ2-2; D unclear. V was shortened by 2 bases and J by 7 bases, with 8 bases between the two germline ends. CDR3 length equals 13 residues. Per germline, CDR1 LGHNT and CDR2 FRNRAP.

The CDR3 is CASSEAGTLSYEQYV. The DNA of the CDR3 is TGTGCCAGCAGTGAAGCAGGGACCCTCTCCTACGAGCAGTACGTC. V gene TRBV2 combines with J gene TRBJ2-7; possibly TRBD1 or TRBD2 for D (5 bases each). CDR1 SNHLY and CDR2 FYNNEI come from the germline V gene. The CDR3 runs to 15 residues. Trimming stripped 0 bases from V and 0 bases from J, with 9 bases between.

The chain uses TRBV18 and TRBJ1-5; 7 bases agree with TRBD1. Looked up from germline, CDR1 is KGHSH and CDR2 is LQKENI. The CDR3 covers 13 residues. V shed 8 bases and J 0 bases; nucleotides not matched to a gene: 1. The CDR3 nucleotides read TGTGCCAGCAACAGGGGTAGCAATCAGCCCCAGCATTTT. It translates to CASNRGSNQPQHF.

The rearrangement uses TRBV5-6 and TRBJ1-2; 8 bases line up with TRBD1. The CDR3 has 17 amino acids. Germline CDR1 is SGHDT and CDR2 is YYEEEE. V shed 5 bases, J shed 1 base, and the junction held 13 bases outside the gene matches. CDR3 DNA: TGTGCCAGCAGGAGGACAACAGGGGGATTGGGTAACTATGGCTACACCTTC. Amino acids: CASRRTTGGLGNYGYTF.

The genes are TRBV6-5 and TRBJ2-3; D gene uncertain. V was pared by 6 bases and J by 2 bases, with 12 bases between. This CDR3 comprises 14 residues. The V gene's germline CDR1 is MNHEY and CDR2 SVGAGI. The CDR3 here is CASRVSKTTDTQYF. The CDR3 region has the DNA TGTGCCAGCAGAGTGAGTAAGACCACAGATACGCAGTATTTT.

Only a few counts were recorded for this clone. This chain uses TRBV19 with TRBJ1-1; 7 nucleotides line up with TRBD1. Per the germline V gene, CDR1 is LNHDA and CDR2 is SQIVND (reference sequence). Trimming removed 7 bases from V and 9 bases from J; junction bases left unmatched: 8. CDR3 size: 12 residues. The DNA of the CDR3 is TGTGCCAGTATTCACCCACAGGGGAAAGCTTTCTTT. It translates to CASIHPQGKAFF.

V usage is TRBV27 and J usage is TRBJ1-5, with a possible D match to TRBD1 (6 bases). V was clipped by 2 bases and J by 2 bases, with 10 bases between them. This CDR3 comprises 15 residues. Germline values: CDR1 MNHEY, CDR2 SMNVEV (reference sequence). CDR3 nucleotides: TGTGCCAGCAGTTTAACGGCAGGGGGCAATCAGCCCCAGCATTTT. Its protein is CASSLTAGGNQPQHF.

In its sample, this clone was seen once. This rearrangement joins TRBV7-8 to TRBJ1-4; D gene unclear. V lost 6 bases, J lost 2 bases, and 10 bases lay in between. Germline CDR1 reads SGHVS; CDR2 reads FQNEAQ. This CDR3 is built from 14 residues. The CDR3: CASRRGSTNEKLFF. CDR3 nucleotides: TGTGCCAGCAGGCGGGGTTCTACTAATGAAAAACTGTTTTTT.

The rearrangement joins TRBV6-5 to TRBJ1-2, with unresolved D. The ends were cut back, 5 bases at V and 8 bases at J, with 9 bases in the middle. CDR1 is MNHEY and CDR2 is SVGAGI in the germline V gene. CDR3 length: 11 amino acids. The CDR3, as DNA: TGTGCCAGCAGTACAAGGGCCGGCTACACCTTC. Translated: CASSTRAGYTF.

The V and J genes are TRBV11-2 and TRBJ2-1; D possibly corresponds to TRBD1 (6 bases). The CDR3 totals 15 residues. The V end lost 0 bases, the J end lost 8 bases, and 14 bases lay between the germline ends. CDR1 is SGHAT, CDR2 FQNNGV, per germline. The CDR3 coding sequence is TGTGCCAGCAGCTTAGATCGGGGATCAGGGGATGAGCAGTTCTTC. Amino acids: CASSLDRGSGDEQFF.

A single count supports this clone. This chain uses TRBV5-4 with TRBJ2-2, with 9 bases lining up with TRBD2. Trimming took 1 base from V and 6 from J; bases not matched to a gene: 10. This CDR3 contains 17 residues. Germline V gene lookup returns CDR1 SGHNT and CDR2 YYREEE (reference sequence). CDR3 sequence reads: CASSLIGRSGGPGELFF. The CDR3 nucleotides are TGTGCCAGCAGCTTGATAGGGCGGAGCGGGGGGCCCGGGGAGCTGTTTTTT.

This clone was seen a few times. The gene calls are TRBV30 and TRBJ2-2, with D perhaps TRBD1 or TRBD2 (6 bases each). V shed 6 bases and J shed 3 bases, with 14 bases lying between them. CDR3 size: 14 residues. Germline V gives CDR1 GTSNPN, CDR2 SVGIG (reference sequence). For the CDR3, the DNA is TGTGCCTGCCTGACTAGGGGGTACACCGGGGAGCTGTTTTTT. This sequence encodes CACLTRGYTGELFF. Complete variable domain (other parts from reference TRBV30 and TRBJ2-2): SQTIHQWPATLVQPVGSPLSLECTVEGTSNPNLYWYRQAAGRGLQLLFYSVGIGQISSEVPQNLSASRPQDRQFILSSKKLLLSDSGFYLCACLTRGYTGELFFGEGSRLTVL.